This T cell receptor beta chain was sequenced for a study of T-cell memory formation after mild COVID-19. TCRdb recomputed calls from the 5' RACE reads with MiXCR, one row per CDR3 protein. There are roughly 580,000 distinct CDR3 sequences in the sample; under 20% occur only once, and about 12% lies in the top ten. The V and J ends lost 4 bases and 0 bases respectively, with 16 bases between them. The CDR3 is made up of 18 amino acids. This clonotype was picked up a small number of times. The sample was PBMCs or a T cell subset sorted from them (not recorded which). The sequence was collected from an adult woman who had mild COVID-19 (a few samples of this study predate the infection). Cell type and time point are not known. This chain uses TRBV12-3 or TRBV12-4 with TRBJ2-6, with a possible D match to TRBD2 (5 bases). The CDR3 DNA reads TGTGCCAGCAGTTCCGGACTTAAAGGTTACTCTGGGGCCAACGTCCTGACTTTC. This gives the protein CASSSGLKGYSGANVLTF.